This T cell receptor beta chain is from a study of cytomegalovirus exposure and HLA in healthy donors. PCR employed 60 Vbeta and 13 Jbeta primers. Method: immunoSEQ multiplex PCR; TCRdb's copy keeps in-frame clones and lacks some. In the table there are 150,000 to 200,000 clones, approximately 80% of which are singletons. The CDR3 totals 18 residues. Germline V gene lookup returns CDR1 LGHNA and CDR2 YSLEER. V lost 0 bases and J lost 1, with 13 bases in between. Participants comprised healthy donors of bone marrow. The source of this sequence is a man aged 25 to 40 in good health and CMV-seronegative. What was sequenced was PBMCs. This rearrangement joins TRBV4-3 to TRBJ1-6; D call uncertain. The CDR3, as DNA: TGCGCCAGCAGCCAAGACCCGCTTAGTTCGTCCTATAATTCACCCCTCCACTTT. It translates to CASSQDPLSSSYNSPLHF.